This TCR beta chain was recorded in a study of T cell changes during pregnancy in multiple sclerosis. Clones were sequenced by immunoSEQ multiplex PCR, and TCRdb holds only the in-frame ones, with some missing. The sample consists of around 80,000 clones, about 91% of them appearing once. The CDR3 spans 14 residues. Per the germline V gene, CDR1 is ENHRY and CDR2 is SYGVKD. The ends lost 8 bases at V and 6 bases at J; junction bases unmatched: 12. Source: peripheral blood, taken before pregnancy. The TCR was taken from a female donor with multiple sclerosis, enrolled in a pregnancy study. This sequence joins TRBV10-3 and TRBJ1-2, with 7 bases aligning to TRBD1. The CDR3: CAISQGGRGDGYTF. CDR3 DNA sequence: TGTGCCATCTCTCAGGGGGGCAGGGGGGATGGCTACACCTTC.